The clone carrying this T cell receptor (beta chain) was picked up many times. Antigen specificity is unknown. The data originate from a study of breast tumors, draining lymph nodes, adjacent tissues. Points from the study as a whole: That most tumor T cells come from lymph nodes remained unproven. Data fit most tumor T cells coming from lymph node, expanding in tumor. Tumor TCR diversity was below lymph nodes but above nontumor tissue.

The CDR3 covers 16 residues. V shed 0 bases and J shed 1 base, with 8 bases lying between them. Germline V gives CDR1 SGDLS, CDR2 YYNGEE. TCRdb reprocessed the multiplex PCR reads with MiXCR, giving one entry per CDR3 protein. The table records about 300,000 distinct CDR3 sequences, around 30% of them present only once. Axillary draining lymph nodes of breast cancer patients supplied the node samples. The source material was axillary lymph node tissue. The rearrangement links TRBV9 to TRBJ2-6; D gene ambiguous. The receptor was isolated from a female donor with breast cancer. Some clones in this sample may be carry-over from other donors' samples. The CDR3 DNA reads TGTGCCAGCAGCGTAGAAGGAGAATCTGGGGCCAACGTCCTGACTTTC. It is translated as CASSVEGESGANVLTF.